These 19 T cell receptor beta chains came from one sample sequenced in a study of OX40 agonist ivuxolimab in advanced cancers. Profiled with immunoSEQ multiplex PCR; TCRdb holds only in-frame clones, not every one. The sample records about 50,000 clones, about 81% being singletons. The sequencing here drew on CD4+ or CD8+ T cells sorted from blood, taken in a trial of the OX40 agonist ivuxolimab. The receptor source for this set is an adult with an advanced solid tumor such as melanoma, head and neck, liver or kidney cancer.

The chain combines TRBV14 with TRBJ2-5, with D maybe TRBD1 (6 bases). Judging by the DNA end, TRBJ2-7 fits better; the J call may be wrong. This CDR3 region has 16 residues. The germline V gene encodes CDR1 SGHDN and CDR2 FVKESK. The CDR3 protein is CASSQSIGQWSYEQYF. DNA for the CDR3: TGTGCCAGCAGCCAGTCGATTGGACAGTGGTCCTACGAGCAGTACTTC.

The J gene is TRBJ1-3, the V gene TRBV11-2; D is undetermined. The CDR3 spans 13 residues. Germline loops: CDR1 SGHAT, CDR2 FQNNGV. V lost 2 bases, J lost 4 bases, and 6 bases lay in between. CDR3 protein: CASSLLTGNTIYF. The CDR3, as DNA: TGTGCCAGCAGCTTATTGACAGGAAACACCATATATTTT.

V and J are TRBV30 and TRBJ1-1, with 11 nucleotides matching TRBD1. The trim removed 5 bases at V and 2 bases at J, leaving 1 base unmatched. Germline V gene data show CDR1 as GTSNPN and CDR2 as SVGIG (reference sequence). This CDR3 region has 13 residues. The CDR3 reads CAWGTGGNTEAFF. In nucleotides, the CDR3 is TGTGCCTGGGGGACAGGGGGAAACACTGAAGCTTTCTTT.

V is TRBV5-5 and J is TRBJ2-7; D ambiguous. The germline V gene has CDR1 SGHKS and CDR2 YYEKEE (reference sequence). V lost 4 bases and J 3 bases, leaving 14 bases between the germline ends. This CDR3 comprises 14 residues. CDR3 nucleotides: TGTGCCAGCAGCCAAGACACCGACCTCTACGAGCAGTACTTC. Translation gives CASSQDTDLYEQYF.

The chain employs TRBV27 and TRBJ2-1, with unresolved D. The CDR3 is 16 amino acids. Trimming stripped 0 bases from V and 0 bases from J, with 9 bases between. The germline V gene has CDR1 MNHEY and CDR2 SMNVEV (reference sequence). CDR3: CASSLSAKSSYNEQFF. The CDR3, as DNA: TGTGCCAGCAGTTTATCAGCAAAGAGCTCCTACAATGAGCAGTTCTTC.

V and J are TRBV28 and TRBJ1-5; D is undetermined. V was cut by 6 bases and J by 3 bases, with 18 bases left in between. The CDR3 length is 16 residues. CDR1 and CDR2 (germline): MDHEN, SYDVKM. The CDR3 coding sequence is TGTGCCAGCAGGAAGGGTCGGCGGCTGGACAATCAGCCCCAGCATTTT. Protein: CASRKGRRLDNQPQHF.

The J gene is TRBJ2-5, the V gene TRBV2, with D uncertain. This CDR3 region has 12 residues. Trimming left V 9 bases short and J 4 bases short, with 12 bases between. The germline V gene has CDR1 SNHLY and CDR2 FYNNEI. CDR3 coding DNA: TGTGCCAGTGGTGAGGTGCGAGAGACCCAGTACTTC. It encodes CASGEVRETQYF.

The V call is TRBV7-2, the J call TRBJ2-7, with 8 bases that match TRBD2. Germline CDR1 SGHTA, CDR2 FQGNSA. The ends lost 5 bases at V and 2 bases at J; junction bases unmatched: 8. The CDR3 consists of 15 residues. CDR3 coding DNA: TGTGCCAGCAGCGGAGTGGCGGGAGGACCCTACGAGCAGTACTTC. Its protein product is CASSGVAGGPYEQYF.

The gene calls are TRBV4-3 and TRBJ2-4, with a tentative D call TRBD1 (5 bases). This CDR3 comprises 15 residues. The germline V gene has CDR1 LGHNA and CDR2 YSLEER. Trimming removed 0 bases from V and 1 base from J, with 7 bases in between. For the CDR3, the DNA is TGCGCCAGCAGCCAAGACAGGGTGGCCAAAAACATTCAGTACTTC. Amino acid sequence: CASSQDRVAKNIQYF.

The chain combines TRBV18 with TRBJ2-5, with D maybe TRBD2 (6 bases). The V and J ends lost 0 bases and 3 bases respectively, with 14 bases between them. The germline V gene has CDR1 KGHSH and CDR2 LQKENI. The CDR3 extends over 16 amino acids. The CDR3 DNA is TGTGCCAGCTCACCACCGTCGGGGCGGGGAAAAGAGACCCAGTACTTC. It specifies CASSPPSGRGKETQYF.

J is TRBJ1-2 and V is TRBV10-3, with 7 bases aligning to TRBD1. Trimming took 2 bases from V and 7 from J; bases not matched to a gene: 4. Germline CDR1 is ENHRY and CDR2 is SYGVKD. CDR3 length: 13 residues. The CDR3 DNA sequence: TGTGCCATCAGTGAGACAGGGGACCGTGGCTACACCTTC. Amino acid sequence: CAISETGDRGYTF.

The chain combines TRBV5-4 with TRBJ2-2; the match to TRBD1 covers 10 bases. CDR1 and CDR2 (germline): SGHNT, YYREEE (reference sequence). The CDR3 spans 18 residues. V shed 3 bases, J shed 6 bases, and the junction held 14 bases outside the gene matches. As DNA, the CDR3 is TGTGCCAGCAGCTCCCGGACAGGGGGGGGTGTCTTGTCCGGGGAGCTGTTTTTT. It encodes CASSSRTGGGVLSGELFF.

This clone came up once. The rearrangement uses TRBV10-1 and TRBJ2-1; 8 positions agree with TRBD1. The ends lost 4 bases at V and 9 bases at J; junction bases unmatched: 5. The CDR3 is 13 residues long. Germline V lookup: CDR1 WNHNN, CDR2 SYGVQD (reference sequence). The CDR3, as DNA: TGCGCCAGCAGTGGGACAGGGAGAGGTGAGCAGTTCTTC. Translating it yields CASSGTGRGEQFF.

This clone was seen a handful of times. The V call is TRBV6-6, the J call TRBJ1-6, with D unresolved. The CDR3 is made up of 15 amino acids. Germline loops: CDR1 MNHNY, CDR2 SVGAGI (reference sequence). V gave up 5 bases and J gave up 0 bases, with 8 bases separating them. DNA for the CDR3: TGTGCCAGCAGTCAATCCAGCTCCTATAATTCACCCCTCCACTTT. Translated, it gives CASSQSSSYNSPLHF.

This clone was detected once. The chain combines TRBV19 with TRBJ1-5; 8 positions match TRBD1. Germline trimming cut 5 bases from V and 0 bases from J; bases unmatched to any gene: 6. There are 16 residues in the CDR3. CDR1 and CDR2 from the germline V gene are LNHDA and SQIVND (reference sequence). For the CDR3, the DNA is TGTGCCAGTAGTCCAACAGGGGGTATTAGCAATCAGCCCCAGCATTTT. This encodes CASSPTGGISNQPQHF.

The gene calls are TRBV18 and TRBJ2-1; 8 bases match TRBD2. Germline CDR1 KGHSH, CDR2 LQKENI. V trimming: 7 bases; J trimming: 6 bases; junction bases outside the gene matches: 14. CDR3 size: 16 residues. The CDR3, as DNA: TGTGCCAGCTATAAGGAGGCCAGCGGGAGCCCCAATGAGCAGTTCTTC. Amino acids: CASYKEASGSPNEQFF.

The chain uses TRBV5-4 and TRBJ2-2; possible D gene TRBD2, 5 bases. Looked up from germline, CDR1 is SGHNT and CDR2 is YYREEE (reference sequence). This CDR3 has 14 amino acids. The V end lost 3 bases, the J end lost 3 bases, and 9 bases lay between the germline ends. The CDR3 nucleotides read TGTGCCAGCAGCTCATGGACTGACACCGGGGAGCTGTTTTTT. Residues: CASSSWTDTGELFF. The variable domain in full, with the rest retrieved from reference TRBV5-4 and TRBJ2-2, is ETGVTQSPTHLIKTRGQQVTLRCSSQSGHNTVSWYQQALGQGPQFIFQYYREEENGRGNFPPRFSGLQFPNYSSELNVNALELDDSALYLCASSSWTDTGELFFGEGSRLTVL.

The rearrangement joins TRBV11-2 to TRBJ1-2, with no clear D. Trimming took off 0 bases at V and 4 bases at J, with 12 bases between the two ends. Germline loops: CDR1 SGHAT, CDR2 FQNNGV. The CDR3 spans 15 residues. The CDR3 reads CASSLERQSGYGYTF. CDR3 coding DNA: TGTGCCAGCAGCTTAGAACGACAATCAGGCTATGGCTACACCTTC.

This clone was counted a single time. This sequence joins TRBV11-2 and TRBJ2-1, with 7 bases identical to TRBD1. Germline CDR1 reads SGHAT; CDR2 reads FQNNGV. The V gene end was trimmed by 2 bases and the J gene end by 4 bases; junction bases not matched to a gene: 5. This CDR3 is 15 amino acids long. The CDR3 sequence is CASSLRPGGYNEQFF. In DNA form, the CDR3 reads TGTGCCAGCAGCTTACGGCCAGGGGGATACAATGAGCAGTTCTTC.